This T cell receptor beta chain was captured by sequencing in a study of blood T cell repertoires in COVID-19. The repertoire was sequenced with immunoSEQ multiplex PCR; TCRdb's copy has only in-frame clones and lacks some. The data hold roughly 25,000 clones, with around 87% observed a single time. The CDR3 loop spans 14 amino acids. The V gene's germline CDR1 is SGHVS and CDR2 FQNEAQ. V gave up 3 bases and J gave up 3 bases; unmatched junction bases: 5. Sequencing was done on a sample of peripheral blood. The rearrangement joins TRBV7-8 to TRBJ2-7; the match to TRBD1 covers 7 bases. The TCR originated in a man aged 50-60 years with active COVID-19. The CDR3 DNA follows: TGTGCCAGCAGCTTCTCCGGGACAGACTACGAGCAGTACTTC. This sequence encodes CASSFSGTDYEQYF.